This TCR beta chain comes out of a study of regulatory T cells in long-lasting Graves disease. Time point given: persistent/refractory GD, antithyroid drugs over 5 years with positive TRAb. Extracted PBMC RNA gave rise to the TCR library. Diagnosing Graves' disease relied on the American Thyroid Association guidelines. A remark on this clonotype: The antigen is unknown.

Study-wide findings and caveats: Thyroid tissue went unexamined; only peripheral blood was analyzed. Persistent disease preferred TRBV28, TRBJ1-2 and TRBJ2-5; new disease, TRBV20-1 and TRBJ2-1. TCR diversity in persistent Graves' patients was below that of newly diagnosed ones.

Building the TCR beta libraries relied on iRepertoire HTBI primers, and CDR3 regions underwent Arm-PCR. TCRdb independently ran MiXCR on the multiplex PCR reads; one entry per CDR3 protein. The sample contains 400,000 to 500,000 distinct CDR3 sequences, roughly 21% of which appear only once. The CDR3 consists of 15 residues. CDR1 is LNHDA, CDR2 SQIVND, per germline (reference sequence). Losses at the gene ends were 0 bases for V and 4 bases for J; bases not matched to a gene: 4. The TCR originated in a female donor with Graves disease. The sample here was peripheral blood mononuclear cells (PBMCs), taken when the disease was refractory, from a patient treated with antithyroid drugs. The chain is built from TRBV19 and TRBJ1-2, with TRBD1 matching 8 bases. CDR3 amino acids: CASSIDRGRAYGYTF. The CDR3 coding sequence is TGTGCCAGTAGTATAGACAGGGGGCGCGCCTATGGCTACACCTTC.